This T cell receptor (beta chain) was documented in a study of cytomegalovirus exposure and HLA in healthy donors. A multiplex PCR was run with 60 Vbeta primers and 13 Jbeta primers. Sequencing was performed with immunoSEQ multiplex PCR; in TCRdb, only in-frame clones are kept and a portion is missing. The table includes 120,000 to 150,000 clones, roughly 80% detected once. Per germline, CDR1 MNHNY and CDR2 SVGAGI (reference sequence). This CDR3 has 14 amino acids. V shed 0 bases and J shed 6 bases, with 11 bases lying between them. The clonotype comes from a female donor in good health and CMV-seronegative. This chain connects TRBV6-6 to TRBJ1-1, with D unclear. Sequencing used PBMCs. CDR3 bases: TGTGCCAGCAGTTACTCGAATTTCGGTGCTGAAGCTTTCTTT. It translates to CASSYSNFGAEAFF.